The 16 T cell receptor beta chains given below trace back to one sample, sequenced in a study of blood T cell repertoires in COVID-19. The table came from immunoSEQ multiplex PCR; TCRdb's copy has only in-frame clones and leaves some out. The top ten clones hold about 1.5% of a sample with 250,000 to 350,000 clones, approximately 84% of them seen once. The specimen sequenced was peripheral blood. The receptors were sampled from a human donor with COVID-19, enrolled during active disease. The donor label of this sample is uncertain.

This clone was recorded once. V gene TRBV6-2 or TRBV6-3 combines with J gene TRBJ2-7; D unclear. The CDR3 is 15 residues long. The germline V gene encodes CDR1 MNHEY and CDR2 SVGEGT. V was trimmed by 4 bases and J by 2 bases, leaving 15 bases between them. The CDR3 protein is CASSSAALPPYEQYF. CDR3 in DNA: TGTGCCAGCAGTTCTGCGGCCCTCCCACCCTACGAGCAGTACTTC.

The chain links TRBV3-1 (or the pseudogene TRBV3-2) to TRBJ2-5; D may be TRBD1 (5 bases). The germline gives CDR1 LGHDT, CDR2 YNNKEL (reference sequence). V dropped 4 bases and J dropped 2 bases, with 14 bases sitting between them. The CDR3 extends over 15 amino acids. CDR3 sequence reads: CASSLGPTGQETQYF. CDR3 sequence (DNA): TGTGCCAGCAGCCTCGGCCCCACAGGACAAGAGACCCAGTACTTC.

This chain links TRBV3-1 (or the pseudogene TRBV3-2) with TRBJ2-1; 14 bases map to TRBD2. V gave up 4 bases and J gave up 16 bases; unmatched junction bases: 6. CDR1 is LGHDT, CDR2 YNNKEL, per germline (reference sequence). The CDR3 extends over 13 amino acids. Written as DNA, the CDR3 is TGTGCCAGCAGCCCGGGGACTAGCGGGAGAATCTTCTTC. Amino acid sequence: CASSPGTSGRIFF.

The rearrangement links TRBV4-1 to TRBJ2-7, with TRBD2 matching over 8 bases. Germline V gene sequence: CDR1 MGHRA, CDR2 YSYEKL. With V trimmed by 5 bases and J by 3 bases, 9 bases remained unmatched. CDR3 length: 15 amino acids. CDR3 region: CASSFLAGGNYEQYF. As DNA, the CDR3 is TGCGCCAGCAGCTTTCTAGCGGGCGGCAACTACGAGCAGTACTTC.

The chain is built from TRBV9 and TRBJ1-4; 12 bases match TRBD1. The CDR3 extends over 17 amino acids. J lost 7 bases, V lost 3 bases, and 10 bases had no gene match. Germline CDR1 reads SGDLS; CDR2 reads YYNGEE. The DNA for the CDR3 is TGTGCCAGCAGCGAGGGGGACAGGGGGCGGTTAGTTGAAAAACTGTTTTTT. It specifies CASSEGDRGRLVEKLFF.

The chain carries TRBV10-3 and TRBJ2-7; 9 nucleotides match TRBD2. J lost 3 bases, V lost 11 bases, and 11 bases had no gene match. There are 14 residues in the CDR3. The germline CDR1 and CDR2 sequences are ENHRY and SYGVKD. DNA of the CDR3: TGTGCCTCAGCGGCACGTAGCGGGGGCTACGAGCAGTACTTC. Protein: CASAARSGGYEQYF.

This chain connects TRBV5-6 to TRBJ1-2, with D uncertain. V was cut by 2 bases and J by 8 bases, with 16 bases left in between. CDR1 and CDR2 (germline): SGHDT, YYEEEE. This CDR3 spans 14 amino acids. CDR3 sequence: CASSLAGVPFGYTF. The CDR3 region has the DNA TGTGCCAGCAGCTTAGCAGGCGTCCCCTTCGGCTACACCTTC.

CDR3 DNA sequence: TGCAGCGGCCGGGGACTAGCGGGTACTCCGCTGGAGACCCAGTACTTC. This translates into CSGRGLAGTPLETQYF. The chain is built from TRBV29-1 and TRBJ2-5; TRBD2 matches 12 bases. Germline-derived CDR1 and CDR2 are SQVTM and ANQGSEA. V lost 7 bases and J lost 5; bases outside the gene matches: 14. The CDR3 has 16 residues.

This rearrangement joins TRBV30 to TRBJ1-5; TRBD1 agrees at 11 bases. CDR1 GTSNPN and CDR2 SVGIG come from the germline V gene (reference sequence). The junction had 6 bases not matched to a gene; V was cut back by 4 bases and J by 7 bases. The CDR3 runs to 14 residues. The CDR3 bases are TGTGCCTGGAAGGGGACAGGGGGGTCACAGCCCCAGCATTTT. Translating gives CAWKGTGGSQPQHF.

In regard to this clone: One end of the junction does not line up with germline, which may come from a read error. The CDR3 sequence is CASSFGRRQDF. In DNA form, the CDR3 reads TGTGCCAGCAGTTTTGGTAGGAGGCAGGACTTC. This chain links TRBV6-2 or TRBV6-3 with TRBJ2-5; D perhaps matches TRBD2 (5 bases). This CDR3 has 11 amino acids. Germline CDR1 and CDR2: MNHEY and SVGEGT.

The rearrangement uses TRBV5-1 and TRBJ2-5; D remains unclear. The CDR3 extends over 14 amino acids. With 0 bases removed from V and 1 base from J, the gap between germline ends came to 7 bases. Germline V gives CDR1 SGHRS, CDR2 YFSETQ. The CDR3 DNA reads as TGCGCCAGCAGCTTGGCAGGCAGCCAAGAGACCCAGTACTTC. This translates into CASSLAGSQETQYF.

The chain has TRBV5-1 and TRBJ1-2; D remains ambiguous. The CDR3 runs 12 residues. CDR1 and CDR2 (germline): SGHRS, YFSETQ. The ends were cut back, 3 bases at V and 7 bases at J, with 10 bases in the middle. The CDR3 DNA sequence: TGCGCCAGCAGCTATGCGAGCTCTGGCTACACCTTC. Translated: CASSYASSGYTF.

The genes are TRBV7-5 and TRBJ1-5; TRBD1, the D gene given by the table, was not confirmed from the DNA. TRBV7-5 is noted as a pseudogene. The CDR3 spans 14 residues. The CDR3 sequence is CARSQSGQRQPQHF. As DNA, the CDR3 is TGTGCCAGAAGCCAATCGGGACAGCGGCAGCCCCAGCATTTT.

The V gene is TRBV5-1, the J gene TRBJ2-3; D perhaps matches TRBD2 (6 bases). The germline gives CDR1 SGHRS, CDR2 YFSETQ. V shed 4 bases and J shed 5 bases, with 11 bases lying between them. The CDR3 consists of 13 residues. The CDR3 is CASSPLGGDTQYF. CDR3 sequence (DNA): TGCGCCAGCAGCCCTTTGGGGGGAGATACGCAGTATTTT.

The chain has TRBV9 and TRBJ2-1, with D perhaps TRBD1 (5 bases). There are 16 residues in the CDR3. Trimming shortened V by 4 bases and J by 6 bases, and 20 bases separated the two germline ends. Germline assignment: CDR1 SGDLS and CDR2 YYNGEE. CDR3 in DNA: TGTGCCAGCAGCCCAAGTGGGGCACATCCCCCCAATGAGCAGTTCTTC. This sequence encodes CASSPSGAHPPNEQFF.

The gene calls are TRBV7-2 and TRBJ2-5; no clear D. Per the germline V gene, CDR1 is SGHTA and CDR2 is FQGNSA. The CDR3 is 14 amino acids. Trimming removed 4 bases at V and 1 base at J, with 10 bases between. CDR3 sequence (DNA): TGTGCCAGCAGCTACTCATTGGTCCAAGAGACCCAGTACTTC. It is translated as CASSYSLVQETQYF.